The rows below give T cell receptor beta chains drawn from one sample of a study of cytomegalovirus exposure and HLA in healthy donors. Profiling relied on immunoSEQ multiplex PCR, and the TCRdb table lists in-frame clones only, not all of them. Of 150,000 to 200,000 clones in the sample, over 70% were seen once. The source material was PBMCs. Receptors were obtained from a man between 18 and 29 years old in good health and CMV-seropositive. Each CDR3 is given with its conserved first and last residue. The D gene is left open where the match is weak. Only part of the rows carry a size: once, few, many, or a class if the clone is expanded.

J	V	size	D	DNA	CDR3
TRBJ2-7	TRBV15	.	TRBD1	TGTGCCACCAGCAGCGTCGGACAGGGCCGCGGAGAGCAGTACTTC	CATSSVGQGRGEQYF
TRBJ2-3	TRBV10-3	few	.	TGTGCCGCTGGCTGGGGGGGCGAAGATACGCAGTATTTT	CAAGWGGEDTQYF
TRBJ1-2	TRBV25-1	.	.	TGTGCCAGCAGTGACTCACCGGGACACGTCTATGGCTACACCTTC	CASSDSPGHVYGYTF
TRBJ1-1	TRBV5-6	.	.	TGTGCCAGCAGACGACAGGTGAACACTGAAGCTTTCTTT	CASRRQVNTEAFF
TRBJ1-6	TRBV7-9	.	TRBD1	TGTGCCAGCAGCGGTCGGGACAGCGTCTATAATTCACCCCTCCACTTT	CASSGRDSVYNSPLHF
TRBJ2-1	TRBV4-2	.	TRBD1	TGTGCCAGCAGCCAAGCGGGACAGGGGCTCGGGAATGAGCAGTTCTTC	CASSQAGQGLGNEQFF
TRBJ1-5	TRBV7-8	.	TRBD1	TGTGCCAGCAGCTTGGGACAGGGGGGAGATCAGCCCCAGCATTTT	CASSLGQGGDQPQHF
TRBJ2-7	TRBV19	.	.	TGTGCCAGTAGTATCGCTGGGGCTAACTACGAGCAGTACTTC	CASSIAGANYEQYF
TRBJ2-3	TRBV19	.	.	TGTGCCAGTAGTAAGGGGGACAGCACAGATACGCAGTATTTT	CASSKGDSTDTQYF
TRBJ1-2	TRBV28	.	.	TGTGCCAGCAGTTTATGGGGCAGGGGTGGCTACACCTTC	CASSLWGRGGYTF
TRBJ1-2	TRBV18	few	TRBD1	TGTGCCAGCTCACAAGCTGACAGGGCGGATGGCTACACCTTC	CASSQADRADGYTF
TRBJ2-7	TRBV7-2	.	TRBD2	TGTGCCAGCAGCGGGGGACTAGCGGTTACCTACGAGCAGTACTTC	CASSGGLAVTYEQYF
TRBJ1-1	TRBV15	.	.	TGTGCCACCAGCAGAGGTTGGGGCAACACTGAAGCTTTCTTT	CATSRGWGNTEAFF
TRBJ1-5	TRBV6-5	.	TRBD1	TGTGCCAGCAGTCACGACAGGGTTAACAATCAGCTCCAGCATTTT	CASSHDRVNNQLQHF
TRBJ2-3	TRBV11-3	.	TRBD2	TGTGCCAGCAGCTCAGGGACTAGCGGGATAACAGATACGCAGTATTTT	CASSSGTSGITDTQYF
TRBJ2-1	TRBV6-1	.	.	TGTGCCAGCAGTGAAGGCACAGGGAGGGCCATCAATGAGCAGTTCTTC	CASSEGTGRAINEQFF
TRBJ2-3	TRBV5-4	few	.	TGTGCCAGCAGCTTGGCCTCCAGGGTATCTAGCACAGATACGCAGTATTTT	CASSLASRVSSTDTQYF
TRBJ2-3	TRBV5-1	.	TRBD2	TGCGCCAGCAGCCCGAGCGGGGGTTCGGGGCAGTATTTT	CASSPSGGSGQYF
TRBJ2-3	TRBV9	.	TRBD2	TGTGCCAGCAGCACAACTAGCGGGGGAAACACAGATACGCAGTATTTT	CASSTTSGGNTDTQYF
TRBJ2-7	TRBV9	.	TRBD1	TGTGCCAGCAGCGTAGATGGACAGGGCGCCTACGAGCAGTACTTC	CASSVDGQGAYEQYF
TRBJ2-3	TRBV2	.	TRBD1	TGTGCCAGCAGTCGGGACAGGGCCCCAGATACGCAGTATTTT	CASSRDRAPDTQYF
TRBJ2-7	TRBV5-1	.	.	TGCGCCAGCAGCTCTCAGGGCTACGAGCAGTACTTC	CASSSQGYEQYF
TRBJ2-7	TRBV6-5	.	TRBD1	TGTGCCAGCAGAGACAGGGGCGAGCAGTACTTC	CASRDRGEQYF
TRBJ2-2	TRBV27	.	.	TGTGCCAGCAGTAAGATTAGTCCCGGGGAGCTGTTTTTT	CASSKISPGELFF